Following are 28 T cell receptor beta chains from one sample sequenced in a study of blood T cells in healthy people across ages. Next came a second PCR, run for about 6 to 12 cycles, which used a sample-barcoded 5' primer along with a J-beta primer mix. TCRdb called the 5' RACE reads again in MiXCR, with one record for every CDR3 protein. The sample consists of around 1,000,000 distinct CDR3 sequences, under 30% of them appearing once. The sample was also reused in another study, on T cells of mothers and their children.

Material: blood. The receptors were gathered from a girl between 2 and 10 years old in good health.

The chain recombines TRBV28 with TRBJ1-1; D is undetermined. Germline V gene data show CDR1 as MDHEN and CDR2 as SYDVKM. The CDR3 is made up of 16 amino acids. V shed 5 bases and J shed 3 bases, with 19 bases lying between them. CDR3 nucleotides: TGTGCCAGCAGTCAAGGAGGCCGGGGAGGGCACACTGAAGCTTTCTTT. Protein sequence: CASSQGGRGGHTEAFF. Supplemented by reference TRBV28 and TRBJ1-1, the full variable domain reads DVKVTQSSRYLVKRTGEKVFLECVQDMDHENMFWYRQDPGLGLRLIYFSYDVKMKEKGDIPEGYSVSREKKERFSLILESASTNQTSMYLCASSQGGRGGHTEAFFGQGTRLTVV.

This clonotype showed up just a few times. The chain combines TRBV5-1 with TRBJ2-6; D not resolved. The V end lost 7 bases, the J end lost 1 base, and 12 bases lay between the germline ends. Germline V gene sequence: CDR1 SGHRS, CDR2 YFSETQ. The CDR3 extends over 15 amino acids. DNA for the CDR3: TGCGCCAGCGGTCCCCTTATGTCTGGGGCCAACGTCCTGACTTTC. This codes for CASGPLMSGANVLTF.

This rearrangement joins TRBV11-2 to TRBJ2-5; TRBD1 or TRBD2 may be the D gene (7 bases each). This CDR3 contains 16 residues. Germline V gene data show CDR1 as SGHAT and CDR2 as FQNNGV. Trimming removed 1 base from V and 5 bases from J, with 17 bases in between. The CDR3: CASSLAFDREGETQYF. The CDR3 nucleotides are TGTGCCAGCAGCTTAGCATTCGACAGGGAGGGGGAGACCCAGTACTTC.

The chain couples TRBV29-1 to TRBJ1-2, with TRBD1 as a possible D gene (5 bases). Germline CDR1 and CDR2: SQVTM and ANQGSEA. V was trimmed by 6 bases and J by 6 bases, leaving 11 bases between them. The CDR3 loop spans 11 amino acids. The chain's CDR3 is CSVEGQDGYTF. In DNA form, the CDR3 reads TGCAGCGTCGAGGGGCAGGATGGCTACACCTTC.

This CDR3 is CASSPWTGTNEKLFF. The DNA of the CDR3 is TGTGCCAGCAGTCCGTGGACAGGGACTAATGAAAAACTGTTTTTT. The rearrangement joins TRBV27 to TRBJ1-4, with TRBD1 matching over 8 bases. CDR1 MNHEY and CDR2 SMNVEV come from the germline V gene (reference sequence). With V trimmed by 5 bases and J by 2 bases, 4 bases remained unmatched. The CDR3 length is 15 residues.

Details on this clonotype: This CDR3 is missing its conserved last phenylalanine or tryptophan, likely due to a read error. CDR3 region: CSAKDPHHGIYNEQFL. The CDR3 DNA follows: TGCAGTGCTAAGGACCCCCACCACGGAATATACAATGAGCAGTTCCTC. The chain recombines TRBV20-1 with TRBJ2-1; D is ambiguous. The length of the CDR3 is 16 residues. Germline V gives CDR1 DFQATT, CDR2 SNEGSKA (reference sequence). V lost 4 bases and J 4 bases, leaving 20 bases between the germline ends.

CDR3 loop: CASSSPHGLYSYEQYF. The CDR3 DNA follows: TGTGCCAGCAGCTCCCCACACGGTTTATACTCCTACGAGCAGTACTTC. The chain links TRBV7-9 to TRBJ2-7; D unresolved. V dropped 4 bases and J dropped 0 bases, with 16 bases sitting between them. This CDR3 has 16 residues. Germline values: CDR1 SEHNR, CDR2 FQNEAQ (reference sequence).

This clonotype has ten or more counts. The CDR3 DNA follows: TGTGCCATCAGTACTCAAATGGGGAGGGCTGGAGATGGCTACACCTTC. This translates into CAISTQMGRAGDGYTF. This chain connects TRBV10-3 to TRBJ1-2, with no clear D. Germline V gives CDR1 ENHRY, CDR2 SYGVKD. Trimming cost V 5 bases and J 6 bases, with 22 bases left between them. The CDR3 totals 16 residues.

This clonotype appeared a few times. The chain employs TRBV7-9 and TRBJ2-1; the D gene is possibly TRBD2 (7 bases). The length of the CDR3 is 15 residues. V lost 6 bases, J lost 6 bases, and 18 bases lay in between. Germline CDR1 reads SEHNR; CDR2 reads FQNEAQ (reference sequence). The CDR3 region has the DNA TGTGCCAGCAGAATAGGGGGGGGCGCGGGCAATGAGCAGTTCTTC. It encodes CASRIGGGAGNEQFF.

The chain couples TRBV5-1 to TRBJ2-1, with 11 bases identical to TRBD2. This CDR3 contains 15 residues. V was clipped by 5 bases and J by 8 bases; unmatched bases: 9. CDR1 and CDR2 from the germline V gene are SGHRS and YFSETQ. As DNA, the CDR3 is TGCGCCAGCAGGGCCGGGACTAGCGGAGGGGATGAGCAGTTCTTC. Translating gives CASRAGTSGGDEQFF.

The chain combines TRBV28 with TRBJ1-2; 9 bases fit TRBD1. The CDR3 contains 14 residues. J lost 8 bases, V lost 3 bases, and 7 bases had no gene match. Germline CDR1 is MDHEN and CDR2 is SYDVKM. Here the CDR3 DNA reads TGTGCCAGCAGTTTGGTGGACAGGGGCCGGGGCTACACCTTC. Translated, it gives CASSLVDRGRGYTF.

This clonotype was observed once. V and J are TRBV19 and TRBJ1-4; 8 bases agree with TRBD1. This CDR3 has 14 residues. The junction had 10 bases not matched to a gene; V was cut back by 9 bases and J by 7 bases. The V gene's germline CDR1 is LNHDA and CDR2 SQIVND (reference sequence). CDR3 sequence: CASRPDRESEKLFF. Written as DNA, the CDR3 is TGTGCCAGCCGACCGGACAGGGAGAGTGAAAAACTGTTTTTT.

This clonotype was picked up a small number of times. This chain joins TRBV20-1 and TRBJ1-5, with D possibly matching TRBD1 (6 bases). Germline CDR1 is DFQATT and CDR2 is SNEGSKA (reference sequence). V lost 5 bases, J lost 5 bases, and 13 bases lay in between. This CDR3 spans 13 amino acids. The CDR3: CSAADRTDQPQHF. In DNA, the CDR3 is TGCAGTGCTGCCGACAGGACGGATCAGCCCCAGCATTTT.

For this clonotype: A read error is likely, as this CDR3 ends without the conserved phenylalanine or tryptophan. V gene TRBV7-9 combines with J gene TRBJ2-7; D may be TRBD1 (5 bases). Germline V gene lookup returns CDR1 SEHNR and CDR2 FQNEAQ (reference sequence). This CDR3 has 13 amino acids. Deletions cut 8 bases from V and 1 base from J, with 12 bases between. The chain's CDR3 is CASGAELSYEQYS. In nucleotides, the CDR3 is TGTGCCAGCGGGGCAGAACTTTCCTACGAGCAGTACTCC.

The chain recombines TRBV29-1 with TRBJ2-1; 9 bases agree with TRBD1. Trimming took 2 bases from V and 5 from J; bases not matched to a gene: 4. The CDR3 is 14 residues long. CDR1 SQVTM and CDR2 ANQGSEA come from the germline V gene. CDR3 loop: CSVEWDRANNEQFF. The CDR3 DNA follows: TGCAGCGTTGAATGGGACAGGGCCAACAATGAGCAGTTCTTC.

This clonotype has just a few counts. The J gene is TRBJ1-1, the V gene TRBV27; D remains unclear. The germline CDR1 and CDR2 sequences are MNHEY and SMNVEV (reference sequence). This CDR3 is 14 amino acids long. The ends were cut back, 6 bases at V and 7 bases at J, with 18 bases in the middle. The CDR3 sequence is CASSHKAMVGEAFF. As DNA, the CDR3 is TGTGCCAGCAGCCACAAGGCCATGGTGGGTGAAGCTTTCTTT.

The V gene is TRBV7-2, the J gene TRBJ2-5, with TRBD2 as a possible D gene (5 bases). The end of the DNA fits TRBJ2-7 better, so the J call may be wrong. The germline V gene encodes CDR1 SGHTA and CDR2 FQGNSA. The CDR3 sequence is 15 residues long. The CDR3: CASSLAETTKGEQYF. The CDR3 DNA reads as TGTGCCAGCAGCTTAGCGGAGACTACAAAGGGCGAGCAGTACTTC.

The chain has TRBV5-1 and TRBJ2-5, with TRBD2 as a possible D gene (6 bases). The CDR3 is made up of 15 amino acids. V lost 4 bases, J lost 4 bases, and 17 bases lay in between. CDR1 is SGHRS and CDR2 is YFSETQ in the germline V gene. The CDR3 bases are TGCGCCAGCAGCCCCCGGGGTGGGGGAGGAGAGACCCAGTACTTC. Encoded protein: CASSPRGGGGETQYF.

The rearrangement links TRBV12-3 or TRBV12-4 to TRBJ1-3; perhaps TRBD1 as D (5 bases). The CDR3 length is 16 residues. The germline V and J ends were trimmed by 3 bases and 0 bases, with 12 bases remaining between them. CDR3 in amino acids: CASSFNGASSGNTIYF. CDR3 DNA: TGTGCCAGCAGTTTTAATGGGGCGTCCTCTGGAAACACCATATATTTT.

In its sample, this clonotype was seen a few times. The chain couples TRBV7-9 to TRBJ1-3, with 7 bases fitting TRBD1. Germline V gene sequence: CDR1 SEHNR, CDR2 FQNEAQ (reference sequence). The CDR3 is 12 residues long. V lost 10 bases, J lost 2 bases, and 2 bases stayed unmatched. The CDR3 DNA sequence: TGTGCCACAACAGGGGCTGGAAACACCATATATTTT. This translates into CATTGAGNTIYF.

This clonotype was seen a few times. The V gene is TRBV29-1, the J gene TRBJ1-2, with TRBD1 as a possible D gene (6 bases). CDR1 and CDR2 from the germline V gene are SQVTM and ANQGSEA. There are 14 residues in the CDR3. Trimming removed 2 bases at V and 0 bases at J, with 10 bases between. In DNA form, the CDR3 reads TGCAGCGTTGAAAGGGACACACCTAACTATGGCTACACCTTC. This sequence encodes CSVERDTPNYGYTF.

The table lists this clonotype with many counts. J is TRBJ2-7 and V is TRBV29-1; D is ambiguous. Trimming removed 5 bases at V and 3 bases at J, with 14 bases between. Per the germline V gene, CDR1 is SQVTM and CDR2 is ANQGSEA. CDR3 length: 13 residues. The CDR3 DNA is TGCAGCGTTCAGAAGGGCTCGGTCTACGAGCAGTACTTC. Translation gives CSVQKGSVYEQYF.

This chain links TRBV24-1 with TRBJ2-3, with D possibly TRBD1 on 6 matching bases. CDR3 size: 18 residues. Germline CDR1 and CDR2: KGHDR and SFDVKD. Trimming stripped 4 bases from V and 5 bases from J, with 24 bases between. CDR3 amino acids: CATSDRISGHRERDTQYF. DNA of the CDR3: TGTGCCACCAGTGACCGTATCTCGGGACACCGTGAGAGAGATACGCAGTATTTT.

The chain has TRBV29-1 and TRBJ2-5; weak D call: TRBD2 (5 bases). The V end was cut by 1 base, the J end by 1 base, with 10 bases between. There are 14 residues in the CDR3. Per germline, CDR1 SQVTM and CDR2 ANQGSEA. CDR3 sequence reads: CSVEVRELQETQYF. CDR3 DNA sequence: TGCAGCGTTGAAGTCCGGGAACTCCAAGAGACCCAGTACTTC. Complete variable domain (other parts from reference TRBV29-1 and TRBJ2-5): SAVISQKPSRDICQRGTSLTIQCQVDSQVTMMFWYRQQPGQSLTLIATANQGSEATYESGFVIDKFPISRPNLTFSTLTVSNMSPEDSSIYLCSVEVRELQETQYFGPGTRLLVL.

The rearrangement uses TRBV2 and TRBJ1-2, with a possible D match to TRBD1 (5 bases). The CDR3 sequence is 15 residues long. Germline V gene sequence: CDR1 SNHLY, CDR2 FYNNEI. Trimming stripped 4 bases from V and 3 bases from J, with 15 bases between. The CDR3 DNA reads TGTGCCAGCAGTGTTGTAGGGGATGGCGACTATGGCTACACCTTC. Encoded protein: CASSVVGDGDYGYTF.

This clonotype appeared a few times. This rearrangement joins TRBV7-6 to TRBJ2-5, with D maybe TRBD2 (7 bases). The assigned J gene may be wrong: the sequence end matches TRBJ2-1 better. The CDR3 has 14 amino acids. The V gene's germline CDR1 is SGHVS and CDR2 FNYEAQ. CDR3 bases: TGTGCCAGCAGCAAGCGGGACCCCGGGACAGAGCAGTTCTTC. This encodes CASSKRDPGTEQFF.

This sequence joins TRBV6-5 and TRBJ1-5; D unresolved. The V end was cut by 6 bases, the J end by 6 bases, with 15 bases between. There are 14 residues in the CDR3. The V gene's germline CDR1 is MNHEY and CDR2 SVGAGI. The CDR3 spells CASSPSGSAQPQHF. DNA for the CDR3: TGTGCCAGCAGCCCCTCGGGGAGCGCTCAGCCCCAGCATTTT.

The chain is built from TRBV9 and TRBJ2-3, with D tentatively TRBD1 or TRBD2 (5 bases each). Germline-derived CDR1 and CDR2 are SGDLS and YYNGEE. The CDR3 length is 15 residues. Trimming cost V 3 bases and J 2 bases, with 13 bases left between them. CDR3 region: CASSEWDLYTDTQYF. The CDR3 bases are TGTGCCAGCAGCGAGTGGGACCTCTACACAGATACGCAGTATTTT.